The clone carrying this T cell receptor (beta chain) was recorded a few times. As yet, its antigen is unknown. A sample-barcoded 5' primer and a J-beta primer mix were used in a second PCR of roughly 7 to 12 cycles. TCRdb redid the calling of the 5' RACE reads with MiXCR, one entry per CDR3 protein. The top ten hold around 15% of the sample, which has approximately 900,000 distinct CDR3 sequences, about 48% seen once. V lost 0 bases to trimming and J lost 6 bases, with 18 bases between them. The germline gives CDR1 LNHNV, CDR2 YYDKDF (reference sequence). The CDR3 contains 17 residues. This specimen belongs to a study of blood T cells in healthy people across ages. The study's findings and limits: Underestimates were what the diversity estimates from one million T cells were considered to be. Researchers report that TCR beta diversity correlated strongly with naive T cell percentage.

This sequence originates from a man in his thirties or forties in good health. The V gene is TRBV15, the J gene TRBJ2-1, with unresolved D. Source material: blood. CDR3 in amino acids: CATSRDPLKKGVNEQFF. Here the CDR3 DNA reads TGTGCCACCAGCAGAGACCCCCTTAAGAAGGGCGTCAATGAGCAGTTCTTC.